Listed below are T cell receptor beta chains from one sample, sequenced in a study of cytomegalovirus exposure and HLA in healthy donors. Sequencing used immunoSEQ multiplex PCR; TCRdb keeps in-frame clones, though not all of them. The data contain more than 80,000 clones, about 70% of them singletons. Input material: PBMCs. All receptors derive from a woman between 50 and 59 years old in good health and CMV-seropositive. CDR3s include the opening cysteine and the closing phenylalanine or tryptophan. Fields, in order: D gene, J gene, V gene, clone size, CDR3 DNA, CDR3 protein. D genes are given only for firm matches. Expanded clones get a size class; other rows say once, few or many, or leave the size out.

TRBD2 | TRBJ2-2 | TRBV27 | - | TGTGCCAGCAGTTTATCGTGGACTAGCGGGGGGCTCAAGGGGGAGCTGTTTTTT | CASSLSWTSGGLKGELFF
- | TRBJ1-1 | TRBV19 | - | TGTGTCAGTTCCGACAGACCCATGAACACTGAAGCTTTCTTT | CVSSDRPMNTEAFF
TRBD2 | TRBJ2-3 | TRBV9 | - | TGTGCCAGCAGCGTTGCACTAGCGGGGGGGCGGGATACGCAGTATTTT | CASSVALAGGRDTQYF
TRBD1 | TRBJ1-3 | TRBV6-1 | few | TGTGCCAGCAGTGAAAATATTGGGACAGGGTCTTCTGGAAACACCATATATTTT | CASSENIGTGSSGNTIYF
- | TRBJ1-5 | TRBV30 | - | TGTGCCTGGAGTGGGGGCAGCAGTAGCAATCAGCCCCAGCATTTT | CAWSGGSSSNQPQHF
TRBD1 | TRBJ1-1 | TRBV28 | - | TGTGCCAGCAGTAAAGGACAGGGAAAGAACACTGAAGCTTTCTTT | CASSKGQGKNTEAFF
- | TRBJ1-1 | TRBV28 | - | TGTGCCAGCAGTTTATCGGGACAATGGAACACTGAAGCTTTCTTT | CASSLSGQWNTEAFF
- | TRBJ2-5 | TRBV9 | - | TGTGCCAGCAGCATCCAGGGGGGTGGAGAGACCCAGTACTTC | CASSIQGGGETQYF
- | TRBJ2-5 | TRBV10-3 | - | TGTGCCATCAGTGATGGTAGCGCCCGCGAGACCCAGTACTTC | CAISDGSARETQYF
- | TRBJ1-5 | TRBV28 | - | TGTGCCAGCAGGACCAGGTTGGGCTCCTCTCAGCCCCAGCATTTT | CASRTRLGSSQPQHF
- | TRBJ1-1 | TRBV7-9 | - | TGTGCCAGCAGCTTCGGGGATCTTGAAGCTTTCTTT | CASSFGDLEAFF
TRBD1 | TRBJ2-7 | TRBV28 | - | TGTGCCAGTTCGGGACAGGCATTTTCCTACGAGCAGTACTTC | CASSGQAFSYEQYF
TRBD2 | TRBJ2-1 | TRBV10-3 | - | TGTGCCATCAGGAGGACTAGCGATTATGAGCAGTTCTTC | CAIRRTSDYEQFF
- | TRBJ1-2 | TRBV4-2 | once | TGTGCCAGCAGCCAACTTTCGGGACGGGGGGACTATGGCTACACCTTC | CASSQLSGRGDYGYTF
TRBD1 | TRBJ2-7 | TRBV27 | - | TGTGCCAGCAGTAGAACAGGGGAATACGAGCAGTACTTC | CASSRTGEYEQYF
- | TRBJ2-7 | TRBV2 | - | TGTGCCAGCAGTGCCTACCACGAGCAGTACTTC | CASSAYHEQYF
- | TRBJ2-1 | TRBV7-7 | - | TGTGCCAGCAGCTTAGGCGGCGGGAATGAGCAGTTCTTC | CASSLGGGNEQFF
- | TRBJ1-2 | TRBV11-2 | - | TGTGCCAGCAGCTTGTCCGGACTCGGCGGCTATGGCTACACCTTC | CASSLSGLGGYGYTF
TRBD2 | TRBJ2-2 | TRBV7-2 | - | TGTGCCAGCCCTTCTAGCGGGGGGGACCAATTTCGGGGGTCCGGGGAGCTGTTTTTT | CASPSSGGDQFRGSGELFF
TRBD2 | TRBJ2-1 | TRBV2 | once | TGTGCCAGCAGCGTTAGGGGACTAGCAGGCGATGAGCAGTTCTTC | CASSVRGLAGDEQFF
- | TRBJ1-2 | TRBV5-5 | - | TGTGCCAGCAGTTCCGTGGGGAGCGCTAACTATGGCTACACCTTC | CASSSVGSANYGYTF
TRBD2 | TRBJ2-1 | TRBV5-1 | - | TGCGCCAGCAGCTTGGAAGCGGGGGGACGTGAGCAGTTCTTC | CASSLEAGGREQFF
- | TRBJ2-5 | TRBV2 | - | TGTGCCGGCAAACGGACAGTCCAAGAGACCCGGTACTTC | CAGKRTVQETRYF
TRBD1 | TRBJ2-3 | TRBV7-9 | - | TGTGCCAGCAGCCCCTGGGACAGACGCACAGATACGCAGTATTTT | CASSPWDRRTDTQYF
- | TRBJ1-1 | TRBV28 | - | TGTGCCAGCAGCCTTCTTAGGAACACTGAAGCTTTCTTT | CASSLLRNTEAFF
TRBD2 | TRBJ2-1 | TRBV2 | - | TGTGCCAGCTATCGCGGGGGGGCCGACAATGAGCAGTTCTTC | CASYRGGADNEQFF
- | TRBJ2-3 | TRBV19 | - | TGTGCCAGTAGTGACCGGGCCCGAGGGACAGATACGCAGTATTTT | CASSDRARGTDTQYF
TRBD2 | TRBJ2-1 | TRBV4-2 | - | TGTGCCAGCAGCCAAGGAACTAGCGGGGGACCATCTGATGAGCAGTTCTTC | CASSQGTSGGPSDEQFF
TRBD2 | TRBJ2-7 | TRBV27 | - | TGTGCCACCTCCGGGACTAGCGGGGGGGCCTACGAGCAGTACTTC | CATSGTSGGAYEQYF
TRBD1 | TRBJ1-5 | TRBV19 | - | TGTGCCAGTAGTATACGAGGACAGGGTAGCAATCAGCCCCAGCATTTT | CASSIRGQGSNQPQHF